The 31 T cell receptor beta chains below come from one sample, sequenced in a study of blood T cell repertoires in COVID-19. TCRdb keeps only in-frame clones here, not all; method: immunoSEQ multiplex PCR. The sample has 55,000 to 85,000 clones, 86% seen once. The sequencing input was peripheral blood. The source is a human donor in a cohort sampled during active COVID-19.

The gene calls are TRBV24-1 and TRBJ1-6; the D gene is possibly TRBD1 (6 bases). Germline values: CDR1 KGHDR, CDR2 SFDVKD. The CDR3 sequence is 13 residues long. V was cut by 8 bases and J by 12 bases, with 16 bases left in between. For the CDR3, the DNA is TGTGCCACCAAACTGGAAGGGGGGGAACCCCTCCACTTT. Translating it yields CATKLEGGEPLHF.

The V gene is TRBV6-5, the J gene TRBJ2-5, with TRBD1 identical over 7 bases. V lost 5 bases to trimming and J lost 5 bases; unmatched junction nucleotides: 11. CDR1 MNHEY and CDR2 SVGAGI come from the germline V gene. There are 15 residues in the CDR3. CDR3 DNA sequence: TGTGCCAGCAGTACCCCGTTGACAGGGCTCGAGACCCAGTACTTC. This sequence encodes CASSTPLTGLETQYF.

This clone has just a few counts. The CDR3 region has the DNA TGTGCCAGCATGGGGGAGGCCCAAGAGACCCAGTACTTC. Translation: CASMGEAQETQYF. J is TRBJ2-5 and V is TRBV2; perhaps TRBD2 as D (6 bases). V lost 7 bases and J 1 base, leaving 10 bases between the germline ends. The germline gives CDR1 SNHLY, CDR2 FYNNEI. The CDR3 is made up of 13 amino acids.

This chain connects TRBV5-1 to TRBJ1-4; D not certain. Per germline, CDR1 SGHRS and CDR2 YFSETQ. This CDR3 has 15 residues. The V end lost 0 bases, the J end lost 5 bases, and 11 bases lay between the germline ends. The CDR3 here is CASSLGGPINEKLFF. The DNA for the CDR3 is TGCGCCAGCAGCTTGGGAGGTCCTATAAATGAAAAACTGTTTTTT.

J is TRBJ1-1 and V is TRBV5-5, with 9 nucleotides matching TRBD1. J lost 5 bases, V lost 2 bases, and 10 bases had no gene match. Germline CDR1 and CDR2: SGHKS and YYEKEE (reference sequence). The CDR3 runs 16 residues. The chain's CDR3 is CASSLTQGAEFTEAFF. In DNA form, the CDR3 reads TGTGCCAGCAGCTTAACACAGGGGGCTGAGTTTACTGAAGCTTTCTTT.

This chain connects TRBV3-1 (or the pseudogene TRBV3-2) to TRBJ2-1; 15 nucleotides line up with TRBD2. The ends lost 4 bases at V and 7 bases at J; junction bases unmatched: 8. The V gene's germline CDR1 is LGHDT and CDR2 YNNKEL (reference sequence). This CDR3 has 17 amino acids. The CDR3 reads CASSLRGLAGGLNEQFF. CDR3 in DNA: TGTGCCAGCAGCCTGCGAGGACTAGCGGGGGGGCTGAATGAGCAGTTCTTC.

V is TRBV7-2 and J is TRBJ2-7; 9 bases fit TRBD1. CDR3 length: 14 amino acids. From germline, CDR1 is SGHTA and CDR2 FQGNSA. Trimming took 3 bases from V and 3 from J; bases not matched to a gene: 3. CDR3 loop: CASSLETGGYEQYF. The CDR3 region has the DNA TGTGCCAGCAGCTTGGAGACAGGGGGCTACGAGCAGTACTTC.

V and J are TRBV7-6 and TRBJ1-5, with TRBD1 as a possible D gene (5 bases). CDR3 length: 15 amino acids. The V end lost 0 bases, the J end lost 6 bases, and 12 bases lay between the germline ends. The V gene's germline CDR1 is SGHVS and CDR2 FNYEAQ. The CDR3 region is CASSLAPGSGQPQHF. The CDR3 DNA is TGTGCCAGCAGCTTAGCGCCAGGGTCAGGTCAGCCCCAGCATTTT.

The chain couples TRBV28 to TRBJ1-1; D remains unclear. The CDR3 length is 12 residues. CDR1 is MDHEN and CDR2 is SYDVKM in the germline V gene. The V end lost 2 bases, the J end lost 8 bases, and 9 bases lay between the germline ends. The DNA of the CDR3 is TGTGCCAGCAGTTTACCAGGAGGGGAAGCTTTCTTT. The encoded protein is CASSLPGGEAFF.

This clone turned up a few times. V and J are TRBV6-1 and TRBJ1-5; no clear D. Looked up from germline, CDR1 is MNHNS and CDR2 is SASEGT. Trimming took off 2 bases at V and 5 bases at J, with 13 bases between the two ends. This CDR3 has 15 residues. Here the CDR3 reads CASSEYPKQDQPQHF. The CDR3 nucleotides read TGTGCCAGCAGTGAATATCCGAAGCAAGATCAGCCCCAGCATTTT.

V usage is TRBV7-9 and J usage is TRBJ1-2; D remains ambiguous. Trimming took off 5 bases at V and 0 bases at J, with 13 bases between the two ends. The germline gives CDR1 SEHNR, CDR2 FQNEAQ (reference sequence). The CDR3 covers 15 residues. CDR3 sequence: CASSLSALANYGYTF. For the CDR3, the DNA is TGTGCCAGCAGCCTATCGGCCCTAGCTAACTATGGCTACACCTTC.

The rearrangement uses TRBV19 and TRBJ2-1, with a tentative D call TRBD2 (6 bases). Germline V gene data show CDR1 as LNHDA and CDR2 as SQIVND (reference sequence). V was trimmed by 5 bases and J by 4 bases, leaving 15 bases between them. The CDR3 consists of 15 residues. DNA for the CDR3: TGTGCCAGTAGTCCCCTGTGGGGGGAGTACAATGAGCAGTTCTTC. Amino acids: CASSPLWGEYNEQFF.

The genes are TRBV5-1 and TRBJ2-7, with D possibly matching TRBD1 (6 bases). Trimming took off 1 base at V and 3 bases at J, with 17 bases between the two ends. Germline V lookup: CDR1 SGHRS, CDR2 YFSETQ. The CDR3 is 16 amino acids. The CDR3 DNA sequence: TGCGCCAGCAGCTTGCTGGGAAACAGGGCGAGCTACGAGCAGTACTTC. Protein sequence: CASSLLGNRASYEQYF.

In DNA, the CDR3 is TGTGCCAGCAGCTGGAAACAGGGGAACGCTATGAACACTGAAGCTTTCTTT. Translating it yields CASSWKQGNAMNTEAFF. The chain recombines TRBV5-8 with TRBJ1-1, with TRBD1 matching over 7 bases. CDR3 size: 17 residues. J lost 0 bases, V lost 3 bases, and 11 bases had no gene match. CDR1 and CDR2 (germline): SGHTS, YDEGEE.

The V gene is TRBV7-9, the J gene TRBJ1-2, with unresolved D. Trimming took off 1 base at V and 0 bases at J, with 9 bases between the two ends. The CDR3 spans 15 residues. Per germline, CDR1 SEHNR and CDR2 FQNEAQ (reference sequence). The CDR3 loop reads CASSLDRGANYGYTF. CDR3 DNA sequence: TGTGCCAGCAGCTTAGACCGAGGAGCTAACTATGGCTACACCTTC.

This chain links TRBV28 with TRBJ2-7; 8 bases align to TRBD2. Germline values: CDR1 MDHEN, CDR2 SYDVKM. Germline trimming cut 11 bases from V and 4 bases from J; bases unmatched to any gene: 13. The CDR3 loop spans 14 amino acids. CDR3 nucleotide sequence: TGTGCCTCCCTCCCCCTGACTAGCGCTTACGAGCAGTACTTC. The encoded protein is CASLPLTSAYEQYF.

The rearrangement uses TRBV10-2 and TRBJ2-5; tentative D call: TRBD1 (5 bases). The V gene lost 10 bases and the J gene lost 5 bases, with 14 bases spanning the gap. The CDR3 is 12 amino acids. CDR1 and CDR2 (germline): WSHSY, SAAADI. The CDR3 reads CATRAAGETQYF. DNA of the CDR3: TGCGCCACCAGGGCGGCAGGGGAGACCCAGTACTTC.

The chain links TRBV7-3 to TRBJ2-3, with 10 bases fitting TRBD1. V was pared by 0 bases and J by 4 bases, with 1 base of the junction left unmatched. The CDR3 contains 15 residues. Germline V gene lookup returns CDR1 SGHTA and CDR2 FQGTGA. CDR3 sequence reads: CASSLTGTGADTQYF. CDR3 coding DNA: TGTGCCAGCAGCTTAACAGGGACAGGGGCAGATACGCAGTATTTT.

This rearrangement joins TRBV7-9 to TRBJ2-7; the match to TRBD2 covers 10 bases. In germline, CDR1 is SEHNR, CDR2 FQNEAQ (reference sequence). Losses at the gene ends were 5 bases for V and 2 bases for J; bases not matched to a gene: 9. This CDR3 contains 16 residues. CDR3 protein: CASSHRFLAGAYEQYF. CDR3 sequence (DNA): TGTGCCAGCAGCCACCGATTCCTAGCGGGGGCCTACGAGCAGTACTTC.

The gene calls are TRBV2 and TRBJ2-5, with no clear D. V lost 7 bases, J lost 1 base, and 7 bases lay in between. Germline V CDR1 and CDR2: SNHLY, FYNNEI. The CDR3 is 12 residues long. In nucleotides, the CDR3 is TGTGCCAGCAAGACTTCCCAAGAGACCCAGTACTTC. Protein sequence: CASKTSQETQYF. The full variable domain, its missing parts supplied by reference TRBV2 and TRBJ2-5, is EPEVTQTPSHQVTQMGQEVILRCVPISNHLYFYWYRQILGQKVEFLVSFYNNEISEKSEIFDDQFSVERPDGSNFTLKIRSTKLEDSAMYFCASKTSQETQYFGPGTRLLVL.

J is TRBJ2-1 and V is TRBV9, with TRBD1 matching 9 bases. Germline lookup yields CDR1 SGDLS and CDR2 YYNGEE. This CDR3 has 13 amino acids. J lost 6 bases, V lost 2 bases, and 0 bases had no gene match. The CDR3 sequence: CASSVGQGNEQFF. CDR3 bases: TGTGCCAGCAGCGTGGGACAGGGCAATGAGCAGTTCTTC.

This clone was recorded only once. The chain carries TRBV24-1 and TRBJ2-1; the match to TRBD1 covers 9 bases. The trim removed 4 bases at V and 4 bases at J, leaving 4 bases unmatched. The CDR3 spans 15 residues. Per germline, CDR1 KGHDR and CDR2 SFDVKD. CDR3: CATSEPGQGYNEQFF. CDR3 nucleotides: TGTGCCACCAGTGAGCCGGGACAGGGTTACAATGAGCAGTTCTTC.

The chain uses TRBV2 and TRBJ2-1; possibly TRBD1 for D (6 bases). Trimming took off 7 bases at V and 4 bases at J, with 17 bases between the two ends. Germline CDR1 is SNHLY and CDR2 is FYNNEI. The CDR3 runs 15 residues. This CDR3 reads CASKGLSGAYNEQFF. The CDR3 nucleotides read TGTGCCAGCAAAGGGTTGTCAGGGGCGTACAATGAGCAGTTCTTC. Drawing the rest from reference TRBV2 and TRBJ2-1, the complete variable domain is EPEVTQTPSHQVTQMGQEVILRCVPISNHLYFYWYRQILGQKVEFLVSFYNNEISEKSEIFDDQFSVERPDGSNFTLKIRSTKLEDSAMYFCASKGLSGAYNEQFFGPGTRLTVL.

V and J are TRBV28 and TRBJ1-1; D is unclear. Germline V CDR1 and CDR2: MDHEN, SYDVKM. The CDR3 extends over 15 amino acids. V was shortened by 1 base and J by 0 bases, with 9 bases between the two germline ends. The CDR3 sequence: CASSLSGGMNTEAFF. CDR3 in DNA: TGTGCCAGCAGTTTATCGGGAGGGATGAACACTGAAGCTTTCTTT.

This clone was seen only a few times. The same CDR3 is also encoded by other DNA sequences in this sample. V and J are TRBV6-6 and TRBJ1-6, with D possibly TRBD1 on 5 matching bases. Trimming pared 2 bases from V and 5 bases from J, leaving 7 bases between. This CDR3 contains 14 residues. CDR1 and CDR2 (germline): MNHNY, SVGAGI (reference sequence). This CDR3 reads CASSYGQNNSPLHF. The CDR3 coding sequence is TGTGCCAGCAGTTACGGACAAAATAATTCACCCCTCCACTTT.

The genes are TRBV6-1 and TRBJ2-1, with TRBD2 matching 10 bases. Germline lookup yields CDR1 MNHNS and CDR2 SASEGT. CDR3 length: 19 amino acids. Germline trimming cut 1 base from V and 0 bases from J; bases unmatched to any gene: 9. CDR3 nucleotides: TGTGCCAGCAGTGAAGAATTCGGACTAGCGGCGATCTCCTACAATGAGCAGTTCTTC. Translation: CASSEEFGLAAISYNEQFF.

The chain recombines TRBV27 with TRBJ2-2; 7 nucleotides agree with TRBD1. The junction had 10 bases not matched to a gene; V was cut back by 5 bases and J by 4 bases. Germline values: CDR1 MNHEY, CDR2 SMNVEV (reference sequence). This CDR3 has 16 residues. The CDR3 coding sequence is TGTGCCAGCAGTAGCGACAGGGATCGCGGCACCGGGGAGCTGTTTTTT. Encoded protein: CASSSDRDRGTGELFF.

The rearrangement uses TRBV2 and TRBJ2-1, with 9 bases matching TRBD2. The CDR3 length is 15 residues. The J segment lost 5 bases and the V segment lost 5 bases, leaving 7 bases of the junction unmatched. Germline CDR1 and CDR2: SNHLY and FYNNEI. DNA of the CDR3: TGTGCCAGCAGTCTTGGCGGGGGGGCCAACAATGAGCAGTTCTTC. It translates to CASSLGGGANNEQFF.

Turning to this clone: The sample holds other DNA sequences that translate to the same CDR3. The V and J genes are TRBV7-2 and TRBJ2-5; D is undetermined. Germline V lookup: CDR1 SGHTA, CDR2 FQGNSA. CDR3 size: 14 residues. The ends were cut back, 0 bases at V and 2 bases at J, with 7 bases in the middle. This CDR3 is CASSLAGQQETQYF. In nucleotides, the CDR3 is TGTGCCAGCAGCTTAGCGGGCCAACAAGAGACCCAGTACTTC. Supplemented by reference TRBV7-2 and TRBJ2-5, the full variable domain reads GAGVSQSPSNKVTEKGKDVELRCDPISGHTALYWYRQSLGQGLEFLIYFQGNSAPDKSGLPSDRFSAERTGGSVSTLTIQRTQQEDSAVYLCASSLAGQQETQYFGPGTRLLVL.

J is TRBJ1-1 and V is TRBV2; 8 nucleotides line up with TRBD1. V gave up 1 base and J gave up 8 bases; unmatched junction bases: 6. CDR1 and CDR2 from the germline V gene are SNHLY and FYNNEI. The CDR3 runs 14 residues. The CDR3 DNA is TGTGCCAGCAGTGAAGAGGGACAGGCTACCGAAGCTTTCTTT. This translates into CASSEEGQATEAFF. Complete variable domain (other parts from reference TRBV2 and TRBJ1-1): EPEVTQTPSHQVTQMGQEVILRCVPISNHLYFYWYRQILGQKVEFLVSFYNNEISEKSEIFDDQFSVERPDGSNFTLKIRSTKLEDSAMYFCASSEEGQATEAFFGQGTRLTVV.

This chain joins TRBV18 and TRBJ2-7; 7 bases fit TRBD1. The CDR3 has 14 residues. After removal of 3 bases from V and 3 bases from J, the junction contained 5 bases not matched to a gene. The V gene's germline CDR1 is KGHSH and CDR2 LQKENI. The CDR3 region is CASSPATGSYEQYF. DNA for the CDR3: TGTGCCAGCTCACCGGCGACAGGGAGCTACGAGCAGTACTTC.